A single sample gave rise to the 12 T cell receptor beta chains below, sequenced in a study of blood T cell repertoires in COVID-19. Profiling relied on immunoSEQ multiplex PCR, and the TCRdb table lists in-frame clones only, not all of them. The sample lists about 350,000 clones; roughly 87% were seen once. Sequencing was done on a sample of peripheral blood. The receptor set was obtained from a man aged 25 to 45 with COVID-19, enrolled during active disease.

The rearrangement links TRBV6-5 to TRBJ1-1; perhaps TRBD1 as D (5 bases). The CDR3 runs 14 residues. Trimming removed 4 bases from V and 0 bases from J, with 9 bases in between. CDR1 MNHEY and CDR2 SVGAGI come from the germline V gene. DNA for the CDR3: TGTGCCAGCAGTTTTAACAGGATGAACACTGAAGCTTTCTTT. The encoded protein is CASSFNRMNTEAFF.

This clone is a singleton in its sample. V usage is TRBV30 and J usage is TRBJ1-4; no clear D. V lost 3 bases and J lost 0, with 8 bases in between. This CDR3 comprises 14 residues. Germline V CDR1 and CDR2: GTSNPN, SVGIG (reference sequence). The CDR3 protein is CAWRPVATNEKLFF. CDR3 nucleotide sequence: TGTGCCTGGAGACCAGTTGCAACTAATGAAAAACTGTTTTTT.

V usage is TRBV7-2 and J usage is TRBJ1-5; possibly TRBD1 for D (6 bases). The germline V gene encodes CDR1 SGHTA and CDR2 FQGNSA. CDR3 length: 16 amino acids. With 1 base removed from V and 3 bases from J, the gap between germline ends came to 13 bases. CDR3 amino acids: CASSLENRANNQPQHF. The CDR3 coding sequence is TGTGCCAGCAGCTTAGAGAACAGGGCGAACAATCAGCCCCAGCATTTT.

The CDR3 loop reads CASSPTDSNQPQHF. Here the CDR3 DNA reads TGTGCCAGCAGCCCGACTGATAGCAATCAGCCCCAGCATTTT. V and J are TRBV7-9 and TRBJ1-5; D gene uncertain. The CDR3 extends over 14 amino acids. The V end was cut by 5 bases, the J end by 0 bases, with 8 bases between. The germline CDR1 and CDR2 sequences are SEHNR and FQNEAQ (reference sequence).

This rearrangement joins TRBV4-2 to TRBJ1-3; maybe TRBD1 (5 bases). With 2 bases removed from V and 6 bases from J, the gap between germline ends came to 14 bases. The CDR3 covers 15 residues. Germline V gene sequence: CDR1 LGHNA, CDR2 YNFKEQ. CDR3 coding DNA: TGTGCCAGCAGCCAAACCTCGGGGGTGTTAAACACCATATATTTT. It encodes CASSQTSGVLNTIYF.

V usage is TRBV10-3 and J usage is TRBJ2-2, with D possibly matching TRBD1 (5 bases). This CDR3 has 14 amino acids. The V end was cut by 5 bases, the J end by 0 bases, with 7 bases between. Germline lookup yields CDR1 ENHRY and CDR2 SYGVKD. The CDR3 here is CAISRQSNTGELFF. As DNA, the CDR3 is TGTGCCATCAGTAGACAGTCGAACACCGGGGAGCTGTTTTTT.

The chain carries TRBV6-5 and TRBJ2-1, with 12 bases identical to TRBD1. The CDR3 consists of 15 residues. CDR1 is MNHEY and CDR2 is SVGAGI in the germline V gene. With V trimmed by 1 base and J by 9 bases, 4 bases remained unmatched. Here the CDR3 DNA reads TGTGCCAGCAGTTACTTGGGACAGGGGGCCATTGAGCAGTTCTTC. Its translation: CASSYLGQGAIEQFF.

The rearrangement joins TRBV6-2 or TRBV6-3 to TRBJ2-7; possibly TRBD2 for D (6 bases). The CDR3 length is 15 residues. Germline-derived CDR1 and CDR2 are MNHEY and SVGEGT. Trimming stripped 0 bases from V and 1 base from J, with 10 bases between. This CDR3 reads CASSYSFRGSYEQYF. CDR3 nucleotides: TGTGCCAGCAGTTACTCCTTTCGGGGGTCCTACGAGCAGTACTTC.

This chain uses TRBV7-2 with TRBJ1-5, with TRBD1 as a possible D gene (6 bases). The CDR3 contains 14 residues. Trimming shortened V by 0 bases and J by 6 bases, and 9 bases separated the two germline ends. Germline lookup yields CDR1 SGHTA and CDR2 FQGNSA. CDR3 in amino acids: CASSLAGGGQPQHF. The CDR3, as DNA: TGTGCCAGCAGCTTAGCAGGGGGGGGTCAGCCCCAGCATTTT.

The CDR3 loop is CAWSEGQGAYEQYF. For the CDR3, the DNA is TGTGCCTGGAGCGAGGGACAGGGGGCTTACGAGCAGTACTTC. The V gene is TRBV30, the J gene TRBJ2-7, with TRBD1 identical over 12 bases. Germline loops: CDR1 GTSNPN, CDR2 SVGIG (reference sequence). CDR3 length equals 14 residues. V lost 3 bases, J lost 4 bases, and 4 bases stayed unmatched.

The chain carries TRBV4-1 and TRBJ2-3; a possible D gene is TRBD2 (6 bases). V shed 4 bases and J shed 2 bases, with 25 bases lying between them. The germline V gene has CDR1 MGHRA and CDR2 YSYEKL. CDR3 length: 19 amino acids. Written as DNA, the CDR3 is TGCGCCAGCAGCCCCACACCCAAGGCCCTAGCGCCGGACACAGATACGCAGTATTTT. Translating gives CASSPTPKALAPDTDTQYF.

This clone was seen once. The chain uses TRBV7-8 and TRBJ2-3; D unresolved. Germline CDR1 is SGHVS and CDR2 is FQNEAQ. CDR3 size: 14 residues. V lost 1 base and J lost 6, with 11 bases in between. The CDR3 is CASSLVETLDTQYF. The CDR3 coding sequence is TGTGCCAGCAGCTTAGTGGAGACCCTCGATACGCAGTATTTT.